The present TCR beta chain was sequenced within a study of regulatory T cells in long-lasting Graves disease. The study's findings and limits: Persistent disease showed a preference for TRBV28, TRBJ1-2 and TRBJ2-5.

Germline V CDR1 and CDR2: DFQATT, SNEGSKA (reference sequence). V lost 5 bases to trimming and J lost 0 bases, with 13 bases between them. There are 14 residues in the CDR3. This clonotype was picked up a small number of times. What it recognizes is unknown. Construction of TCR beta libraries relied on iRepertoire HTBI primers and on Arm-PCR targeting CDR3 regions. TCRdb re-derived calls from the multiplex PCR reads in MiXCR, one entry per CDR3 protein. The table includes 360,000 or so distinct CDR3 sequences, roughly a sixth detected once. The sample's time point: newly diagnosed GD, antithyroid drugs for less than 3 months. From PBMCs, RNA was extracted and then used to make the TCR library. Under American Thyroid Association guidelines, Graves' disease was diagnosed. This same sample was also part of a study on T cells in Graves' hyperthyroidism and ophthalmopathy.

The specimen comprised peripheral blood mononuclear cells (PBMCs), sampled at new diagnosis, from a patient treated with antithyroid drugs. The clonotype was recovered from a man in his forties with Graves disease. The chain carries TRBV20-1 and TRBJ1-2; unclear D gene. The CDR3 DNA reads TGCAGTGCTCCCTCGGACGGGACTAACTATGGCTACACCTTC. This codes for CSAPSDGTNYGYTF.